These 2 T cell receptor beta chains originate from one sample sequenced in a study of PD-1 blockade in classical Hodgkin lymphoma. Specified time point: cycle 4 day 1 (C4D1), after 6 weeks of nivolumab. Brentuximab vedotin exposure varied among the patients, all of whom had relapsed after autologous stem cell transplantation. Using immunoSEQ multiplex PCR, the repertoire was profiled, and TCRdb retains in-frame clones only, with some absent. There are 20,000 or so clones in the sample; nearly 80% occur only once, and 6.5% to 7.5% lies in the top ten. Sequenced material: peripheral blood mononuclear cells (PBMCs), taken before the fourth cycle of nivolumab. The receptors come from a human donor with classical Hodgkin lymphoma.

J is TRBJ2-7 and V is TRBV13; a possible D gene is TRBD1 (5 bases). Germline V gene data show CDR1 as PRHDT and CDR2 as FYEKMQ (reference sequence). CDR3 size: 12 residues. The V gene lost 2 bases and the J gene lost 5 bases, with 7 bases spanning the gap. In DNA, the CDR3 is TGTGCCAGCAGCTTATCCAGGGACGAGCAGTACTTC. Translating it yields CASSLSRDEQYF.

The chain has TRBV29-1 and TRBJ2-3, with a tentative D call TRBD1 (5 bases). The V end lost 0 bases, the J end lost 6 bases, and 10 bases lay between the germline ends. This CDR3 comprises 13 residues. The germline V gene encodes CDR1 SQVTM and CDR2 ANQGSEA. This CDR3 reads CSVEDLQDDTQYF. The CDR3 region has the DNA TGCAGCGTTGAAGATTTACAGGATGATACGCAGTATTTT.